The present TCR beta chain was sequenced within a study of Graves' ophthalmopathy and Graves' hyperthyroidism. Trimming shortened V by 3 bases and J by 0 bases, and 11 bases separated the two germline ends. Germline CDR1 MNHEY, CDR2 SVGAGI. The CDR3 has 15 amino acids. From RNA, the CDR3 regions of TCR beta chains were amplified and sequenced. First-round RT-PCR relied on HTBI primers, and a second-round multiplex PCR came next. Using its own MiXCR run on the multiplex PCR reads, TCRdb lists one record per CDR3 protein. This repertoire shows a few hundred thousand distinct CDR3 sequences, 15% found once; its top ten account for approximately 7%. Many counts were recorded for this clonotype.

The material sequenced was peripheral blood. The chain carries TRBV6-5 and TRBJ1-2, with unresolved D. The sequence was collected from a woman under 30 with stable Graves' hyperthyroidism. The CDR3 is CASSYGDTSNYGYTF. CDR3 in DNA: TGTGCCAGCAGTTATGGTGACACCTCTAACTATGGCTACACCTTC.